The clone carrying this TCR beta chain has ten or more counts. What it binds is unknown. TCRdb passed the reads through MiXCR, listing each CDR3 protein once. The sample contains roughly 640,000 distinct CDR3 sequences, 20% to 30% of which appear only once. The data belong to a study of T cell repertoires in cytomegalovirus infection. Study at large: The public TCR beta signatures pointed to both CMV infection and matching HLA type. Study-wide points: CMV carriers with the relevant HLA were identified by cumulative public TCR beta family frequency. Predominance within the ex vivo response was attributable to HLA-C-restricted CMV-specific TCR beta clonotypes.

The TCR comes from a human donor in good health (CMV status not recorded). Some clones in this sample may be carry-over from other donors' samples. The specimen was CD8+ T cells from PBMCs.

CDR3 in DNA: TGTGCCAGCAGCTTAGTTACGGGGGGCACAGATACGCAGTATTTT. Protein sequence: CASSLVTGGTDTQYF. The V and J genes are TRBV7-8 and TRBJ2-3; the D gene is possibly TRBD2 (6 bases). This CDR3 region has 15 residues. The V gene lost 1 base and the J gene lost 1 base, with 9 bases spanning the gap. Germline V lookup: CDR1 SGHVS, CDR2 FQNEAQ. Using reference TRBV7-8 and TRBJ2-3 for the parts outside the CDR3, the full variable domain is GAGVSQSPRYKVAKRGQDVALRCDPISGHVSLFWYQQALGQGPEFLTYFQNEAQLDKSGLPSDRFFAERPEGSVSTLKIQRTQQEDSAVYLCASSLVTGGTDTQYFGPGTRLTVL.